A selection of T cell receptor beta chains follows, all from one sample in a study of shared clonotypes between healthy human individuals. Using immunoSEQ multiplex PCR, the repertoire was profiled, and TCRdb retains in-frame clones only, with some absent. The table lists roughly 500,000 clones, about three quarters of them singletons. The sequencing sample was made of PBMCs. The receptors come from a woman aged 40 to 50 in good health. Some clones in this sample may be carry-over from other donors' samples. Both conserved end residues are part of each CDR3. Each record gives: clone size, V gene, J gene, D gene, CDR3 DNA, CDR3 protein. D genes are given only for firm matches. The size of a clone is reported for some rows only, either as once, few or many, or as a class for expanded clones.

.,TRBV2,TRBJ2-3,TRBD1,TGTGCCAGCAGCCCTAGACAGGGTAAAGATACGCAGTATTTT,CASSPRQGKDTQYF
.,TRBV18,TRBJ2-7,.,TGTGCCAGCTCTCCTCATAGTTCCGCCCCTAGCTACGAGCAGTACTTC,CASSPHSSAPSYEQYF
.,TRBV5-1,TRBJ2-5,TRBD2,TGCGCCAGCAACCTGGGGACTAGCGGGAGGCCCCAGTACTTC,CASNLGTSGRPQYF
.,TRBV7-6,TRBJ2-7,.,TGTGCCAGCAGCTCCCTTCGGACAGTCGAGCAGTACTTC,CASSSLRTVEQYF
.,TRBV2,TRBJ1-5,TRBD1,TGTGCCAGCGGCGACAGGGTTCACAATCAGCCCCAGCATTTT,CASGDRVHNQPQHF
.,TRBV9,TRBJ2-3,TRBD2,TGTGCCAGCAGCAATAGCGGGAGTACGCGGGATACGCAGTATTTT,CASSNSGSTRDTQYF
.,TRBV11-2,TRBJ1-1,.,TGTGCCAGCAGCTTCGGCCCGGGCACTGAAGCTTTCTTT,CASSFGPGTEAFF
.,TRBV9,TRBJ2-7,.,TGTGCCAGCAGCGTAGGTGACAGAAACTACGAGCAGTACTTC,CASSVGDRNYEQYF
few,TRBV7-2,TRBJ2-4,.,TGTGCCAGCAGCCCCCAACCGCTAGCCAAAAACATTCAGTACTTT,CASSPQPLAKNIQYF
few,TRBV7-8,TRBJ1-1,.,TGTGCCAGCAGCTCCCGGAAGGGGGACACTGAAGCTTTCTTT,CASSSRKGDTEAFF
few,TRBV11-2,TRBJ1-1,.,TGTGCCAGCAGCTTGAGATTGGGGGGTTGGGCTTTCTTT,CASSLRLGGWAFF
.,TRBV7-9,TRBJ2-3,.,TGTGCCAGCAGCTTAGTCCTAGCGAGCGCAGATACGCAGTATTTT,CASSLVLASADTQYF
.,TRBV18,TRBJ2-7,TRBD1,TGTGCCAGCTCACCCCCGGGACAGGGTCGGTACGAGCAGTACTTC,CASSPPGQGRYEQYF
.,TRBV7-2,TRBJ1-1,TRBD1,TGTGCCAGCAGCGAACAGGGGCGGGGGTTGGAAGCTTTCTTT,CASSEQGRGLEAFF